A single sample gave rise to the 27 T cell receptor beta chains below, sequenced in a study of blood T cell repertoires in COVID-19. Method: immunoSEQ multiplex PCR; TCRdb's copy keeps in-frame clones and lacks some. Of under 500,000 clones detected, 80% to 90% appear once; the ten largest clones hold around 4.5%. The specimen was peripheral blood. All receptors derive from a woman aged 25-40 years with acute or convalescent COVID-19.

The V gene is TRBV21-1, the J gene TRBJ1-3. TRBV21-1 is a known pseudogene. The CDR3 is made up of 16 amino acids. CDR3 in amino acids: CASSSREAASGNTIYF. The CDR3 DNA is TGTGCCAGCAGCTCCCGCGAGGCAGCCTCTGGAAACACCATATATTTT.

CDR3 in amino acids: CASSFDSYNEQFF. The CDR3 nucleotides are TGTGCCAGCAGCTTCGACAGTTACAATGAGCAGTTCTTC. The chain uses TRBV11-2 and TRBJ2-1, with a tentative D call TRBD1 (5 bases). Germline V gene data show CDR1 as SGHAT and CDR2 as FQNNGV. The CDR3 runs to 13 residues. Trimming left V 3 bases short and J 4 bases short, with 7 bases between. Full variable domain (missing parts from reference TRBV11-2 and TRBJ2-1): EAGVAQSPRYKIIEKRQSVAFWCNPISGHATLYWYQQILGQGPKLLIQFQNNGVVDDSQLPKDRFSAERLKGVDSTLKIQPAKLEDSAVYLCASSFDSYNEQFFGPGTRLTVL.

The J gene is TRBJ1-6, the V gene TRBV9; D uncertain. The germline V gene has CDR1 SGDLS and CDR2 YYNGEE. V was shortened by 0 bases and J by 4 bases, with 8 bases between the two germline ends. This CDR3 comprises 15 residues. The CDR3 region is CASSVEPYYNSPLHF. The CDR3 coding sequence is TGTGCCAGCAGCGTAGAGCCGTATTATAATTCACCCCTCCACTTT. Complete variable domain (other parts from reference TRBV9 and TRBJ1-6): DSGVTQTPKHLITATGQRVTLRCSPRSGDLSVYWYQQSLDQGLQFLIQYYNGEERAKGNILERFSAQQFPDLHSELNLSSLELGDSALYFCASSVEPYYNSPLHFGNGTRLTVT.

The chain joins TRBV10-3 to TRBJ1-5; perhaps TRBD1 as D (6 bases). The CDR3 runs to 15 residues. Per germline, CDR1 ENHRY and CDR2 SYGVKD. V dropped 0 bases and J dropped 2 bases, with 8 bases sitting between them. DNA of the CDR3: TGTGCCATCAGTGAGTCTGCAGGGGGCAATCAGCCCCAGCATTTT. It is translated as CAISESAGGNQPQHF.

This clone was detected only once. The CDR3 reads CASSDYQQGDTEAFF. CDR3 coding DNA: TGTGCCAGCAGTGACTACCAACAGGGGGACACTGAAGCTTTCTTT. The V call is TRBV2, the J call TRBJ1-1; 8 nucleotides agree with TRBD1. This CDR3 is 15 amino acids long. The germline gives CDR1 SNHLY, CDR2 FYNNEI. V shed 3 bases, J shed 3 bases, and the junction held 6 bases outside the gene matches.

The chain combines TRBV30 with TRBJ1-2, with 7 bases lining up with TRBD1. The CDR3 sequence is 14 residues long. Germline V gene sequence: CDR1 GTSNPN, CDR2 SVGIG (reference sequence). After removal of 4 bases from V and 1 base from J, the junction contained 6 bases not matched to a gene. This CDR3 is CAWTGSGGNYGYTF. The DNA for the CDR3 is TGTGCCTGGACCGGGTCAGGGGGTAACTATGGCTACACCTTC. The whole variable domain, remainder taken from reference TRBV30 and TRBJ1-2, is SQTIHQWPATLVQPVGSPLSLECTVEGTSNPNLYWYRQAAGRGLQLLFYSVGIGQISSEVPQNLSASRPQDRQFILSSKKLLLSDSGFYLCAWTGSGGNYGYTFGSGTRLTVV.

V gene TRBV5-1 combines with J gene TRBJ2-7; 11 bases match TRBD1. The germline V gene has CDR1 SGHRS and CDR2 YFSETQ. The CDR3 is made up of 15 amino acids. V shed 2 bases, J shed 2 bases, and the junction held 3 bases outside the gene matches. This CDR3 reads CASSFGTGGTYEQYF. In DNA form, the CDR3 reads TGCGCCAGCAGCTTTGGGACAGGGGGTACCTACGAGCAGTACTTC.

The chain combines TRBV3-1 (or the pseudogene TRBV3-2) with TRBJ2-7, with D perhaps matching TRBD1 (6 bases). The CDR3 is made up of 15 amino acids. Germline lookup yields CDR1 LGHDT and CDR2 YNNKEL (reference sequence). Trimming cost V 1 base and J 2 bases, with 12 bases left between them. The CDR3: CASSQGRGETYEQYF. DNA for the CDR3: TGTGCCAGCAGCCAAGGCAGGGGCGAGACCTACGAGCAGTACTTC.

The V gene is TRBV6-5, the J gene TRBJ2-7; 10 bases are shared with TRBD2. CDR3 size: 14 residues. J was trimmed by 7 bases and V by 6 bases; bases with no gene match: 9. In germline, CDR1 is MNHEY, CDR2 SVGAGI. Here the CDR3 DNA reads TGTGCCAGCAGCGAGACTAGCGGGCGGCTTGAGCAGTACTTC. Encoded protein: CASSETSGRLEQYF.

This chain's CDR3 is CASSLVGTSTDTQYF. CDR3 bases: TGTGCCAGCAGCTTAGTGGGGACTAGCACAGATACGCAGTATTTT. The rearrangement links TRBV7-3 to TRBJ2-3; D perhaps matches TRBD2 (6 bases). The CDR3 has 15 residues. Looked up from germline, CDR1 is SGHTA and CDR2 is FQGTGA. The V gene lost 2 bases and the J gene lost 0 bases, with 9 bases spanning the gap.

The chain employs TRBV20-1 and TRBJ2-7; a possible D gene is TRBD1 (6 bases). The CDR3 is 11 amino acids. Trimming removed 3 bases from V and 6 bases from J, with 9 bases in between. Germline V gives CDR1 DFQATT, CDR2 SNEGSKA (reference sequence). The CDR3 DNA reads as TGCAGTGCTAGTCGAGGGGGCGAGCAGTACTTC. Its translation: CSASRGGEQYF.

This CDR3 reads CASQTGRLPQHF. Written as DNA, the CDR3 is TGTGCCAGCCAGACAGGGAGATTGCCCCAGCATTTT. The chain joins TRBV28 to TRBJ1-5; 7 bases are a match to TRBD1. The ends lost 8 bases at V and 9 bases at J; junction bases unmatched: 7. This CDR3 is 12 amino acids long. Germline CDR1 reads MDHEN; CDR2 reads SYDVKM. Variable domain in full (rest from reference TRBV28 and TRBJ1-5): DVKVTQSSRYLVKRTGEKVFLECVQDMDHENMFWYRQDPGLGLRLIYFSYDVKMKEKGDIPEGYSVSREKKERFSLILESASTNQTSMYLCASQTGRLPQHFGDGTRLSIL.

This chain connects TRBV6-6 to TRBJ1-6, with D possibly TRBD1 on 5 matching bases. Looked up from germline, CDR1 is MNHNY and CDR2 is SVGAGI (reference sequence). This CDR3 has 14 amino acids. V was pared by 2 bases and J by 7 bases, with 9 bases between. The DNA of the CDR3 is TGTGCCAGCAGTTACCAGGGCGGCAATTCACCCCTCCACTTT. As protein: CASSYQGGNSPLHF.

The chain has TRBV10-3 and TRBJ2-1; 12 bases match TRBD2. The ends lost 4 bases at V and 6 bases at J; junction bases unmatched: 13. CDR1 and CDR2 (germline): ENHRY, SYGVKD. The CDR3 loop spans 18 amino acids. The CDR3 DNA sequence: TGTGCCATCAGTGGGCTGGCTAGCGGGGGGGAGATTAGCAATGAGCAGTTCTTC. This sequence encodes CAISGLASGGEISNEQFF.

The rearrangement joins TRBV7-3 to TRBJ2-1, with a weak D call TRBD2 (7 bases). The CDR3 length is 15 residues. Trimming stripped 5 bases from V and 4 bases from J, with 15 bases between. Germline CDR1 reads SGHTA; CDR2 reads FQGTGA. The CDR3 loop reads CASSPSRGGYNEQFF. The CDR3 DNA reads TGTGCCAGCAGCCCCTCTAGGGGGGGTTACAATGAGCAGTTCTTC.

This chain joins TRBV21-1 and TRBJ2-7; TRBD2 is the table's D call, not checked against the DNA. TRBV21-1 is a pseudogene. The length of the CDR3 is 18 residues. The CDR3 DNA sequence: TGTGCCAGCAGCAAGGCCGCTTTAGCGGGGGGGTATTTGTACGAGCAGTACTTC. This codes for CASSKAALAGGYLYEQYF.

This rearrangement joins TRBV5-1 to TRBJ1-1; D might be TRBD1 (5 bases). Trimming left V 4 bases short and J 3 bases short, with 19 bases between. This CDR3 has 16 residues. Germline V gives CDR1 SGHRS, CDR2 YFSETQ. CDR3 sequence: CASSTYSGIGDTEAFF. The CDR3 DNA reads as TGCGCCAGCAGCACGTATTCAGGGATCGGAGACACTGAAGCTTTCTTT.

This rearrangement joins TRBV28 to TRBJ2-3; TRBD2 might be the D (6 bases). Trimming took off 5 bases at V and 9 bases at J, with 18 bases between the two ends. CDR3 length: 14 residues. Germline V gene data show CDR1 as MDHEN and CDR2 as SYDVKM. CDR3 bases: TGTGCCAGCAGTCCCGGGACTCCCGTACTGACGCAGTATTTT. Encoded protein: CASSPGTPVLTQYF.

CDR3: CASSPTLSGVSEKLFF. CDR3 DNA: TGTGCCAGCAGCCCAACCTTGTCAGGGGTATCTGAAAAACTGTTTTTT. The J gene is TRBJ1-4, the V gene TRBV7-9, with D possibly being TRBD1 (6 bases). This CDR3 contains 16 residues. The V and J ends lost 5 bases and 7 bases respectively, with 20 bases between them. Germline values: CDR1 SEHNR, CDR2 FQNEAQ (reference sequence).

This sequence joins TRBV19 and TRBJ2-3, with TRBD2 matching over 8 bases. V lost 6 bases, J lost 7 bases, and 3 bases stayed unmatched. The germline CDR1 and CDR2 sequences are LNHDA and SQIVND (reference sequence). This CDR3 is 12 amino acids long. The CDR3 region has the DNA TGTGCCAGTAGAAGCGGGAGTTATACGCAGTATTTT. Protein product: CASRSGSYTQYF.

The CDR3 sequence is CASSMTSGGVHETQYF. In nucleotides, the CDR3 is TGTGCCAGTAGTATGACTAGCGGGGGAGTCCACGAGACCCAGTACTTC. The chain employs TRBV19 and TRBJ2-5, with 12 nucleotides matching TRBD2. CDR3 length: 16 amino acids. Germline CDR1 reads LNHDA; CDR2 reads SQIVND (reference sequence). V gave up 3 bases and J gave up 5 bases; unmatched junction bases: 7.

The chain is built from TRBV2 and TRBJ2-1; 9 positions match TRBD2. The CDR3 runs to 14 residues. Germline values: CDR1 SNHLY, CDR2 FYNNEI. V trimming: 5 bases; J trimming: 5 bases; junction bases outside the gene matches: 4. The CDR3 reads CASSLLAGNNEQFF. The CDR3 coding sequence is TGTGCCAGCAGTCTGCTAGCGGGGAACAATGAGCAGTTCTTC. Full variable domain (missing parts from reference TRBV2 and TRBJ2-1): EPEVTQTPSHQVTQMGQEVILRCVPISNHLYFYWYRQILGQKVEFLVSFYNNEISEKSEIFDDQFSVERPDGSNFTLKIRSTKLEDSAMYFCASSLLAGNNEQFFGPGTRLTVL.

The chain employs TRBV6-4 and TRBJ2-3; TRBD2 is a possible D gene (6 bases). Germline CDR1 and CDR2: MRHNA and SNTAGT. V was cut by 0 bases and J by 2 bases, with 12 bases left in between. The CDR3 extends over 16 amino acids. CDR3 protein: CASSDSSGEHTDTQYF. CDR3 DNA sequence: TGTGCCAGCAGTGACTCGTCGGGGGAGCACACAGATACGCAGTATTTT.

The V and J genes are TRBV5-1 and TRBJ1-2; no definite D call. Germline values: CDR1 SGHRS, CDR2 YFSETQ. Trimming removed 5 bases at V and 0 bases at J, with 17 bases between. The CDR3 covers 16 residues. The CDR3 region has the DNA TGCGCCAGCAGAGGGTCCGGGTCCGGGGCTAACTATGGCTACACCTTC. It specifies CASRGSGSGANYGYTF.

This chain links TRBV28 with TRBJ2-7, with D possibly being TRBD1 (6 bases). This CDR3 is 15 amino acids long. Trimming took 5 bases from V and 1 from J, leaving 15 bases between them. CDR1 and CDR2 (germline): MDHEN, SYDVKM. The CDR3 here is CASSTPGQLSYEQYF. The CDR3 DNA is TGTGCCAGCAGTACTCCGGGACAATTATCCTACGAGCAGTACTTC.

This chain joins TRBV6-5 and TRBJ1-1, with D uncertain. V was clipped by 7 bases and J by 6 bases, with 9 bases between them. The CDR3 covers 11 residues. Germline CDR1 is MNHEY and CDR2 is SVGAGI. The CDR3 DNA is TGTGCCAGCATGCTTGGAGCTGAAGCTTTCTTT. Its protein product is CASMLGAEAFF.

Here the CDR3 reads CASSQGGQGALEQYF. CDR3 bases: TGTGCCAGCAGCCAAGGGGGACAGGGGGCTCTGGAGCAGTACTTC. The rearrangement joins TRBV3-1 (or the pseudogene TRBV3-2) to TRBJ2-7; 12 nucleotides agree with TRBD1. The CDR3 extends over 15 amino acids. Germline V gene lookup returns CDR1 LGHDT and CDR2 YNNKEL (reference sequence). Trimming took 1 base from V and 7 from J; bases not matched to a gene: 5.